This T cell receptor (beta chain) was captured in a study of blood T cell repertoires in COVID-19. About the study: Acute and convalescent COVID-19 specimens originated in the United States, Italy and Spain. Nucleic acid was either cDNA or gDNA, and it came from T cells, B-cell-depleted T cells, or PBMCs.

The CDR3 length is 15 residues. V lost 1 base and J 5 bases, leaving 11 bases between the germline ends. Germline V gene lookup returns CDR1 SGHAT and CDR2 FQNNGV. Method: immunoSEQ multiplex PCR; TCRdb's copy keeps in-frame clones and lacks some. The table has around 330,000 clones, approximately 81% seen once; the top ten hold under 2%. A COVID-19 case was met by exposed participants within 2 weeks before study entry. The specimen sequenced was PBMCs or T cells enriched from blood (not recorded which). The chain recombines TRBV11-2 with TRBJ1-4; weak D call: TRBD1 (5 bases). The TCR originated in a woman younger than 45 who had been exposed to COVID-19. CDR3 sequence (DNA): TGTGCCAGCAGCTTAGCCGGTCGGGGGAATGAAAAACTGTTTTTT. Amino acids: CASSLAGRGNEKLFF.